Shown below are 32 T cell receptor beta chains from a single sample sequenced in a study of cytomegalovirus exposure and HLA in healthy donors. 13 Jbeta primers and 60 Vbeta primers were used for the PCR. Clones were read by immunoSEQ multiplex PCR, and TCRdb kept only the in-frame ones, dropping some. This table lists 150,000 or so clones. Source material: PBMCs. Receptors were obtained from a man aged 30 to 39 in good health and CMV-seronegative.

The CDR3 coding sequence is TGTGCCAGCAGCTTAGGGACTAACACTGAAGCTTTCTTT. Amino acids: CASSLGTNTEAFF. The gene calls are TRBV7-7 and TRBJ1-1; D gene unclear. CDR3 size: 13 residues. Germline CDR1 SSHAT, CDR2 FNYEAQ (reference sequence). V gave up 1 base and J gave up 2 bases, with 5 bases separating them.

V gene TRBV5-1 combines with J gene TRBJ2-3; the match to TRBD2 covers 7 bases. This CDR3 has 13 amino acids. The V gene end was trimmed by 5 bases and the J gene end by 6 bases; junction bases not matched to a gene: 6. Germline V gene data show CDR1 as SGHRS and CDR2 as YFSETQ. CDR3 amino acids: CASRSLAYDTQYF. The CDR3 nucleotides are TGCGCCAGCAGATCACTAGCGTATGATACGCAGTATTTT.

The V call is TRBV11-2, the J call TRBJ2-2, with 8 bases that match TRBD2. This CDR3 spans 15 amino acids. The germline CDR1 and CDR2 sequences are SGHAT and FQNNGV. V was pared by 5 bases and J by 1 base, with 3 bases of the junction left unmatched. The CDR3 region is CASSPGGVNTGELFF. The CDR3 DNA reads as TGTGCCAGCAGCCCGGGAGGGGTGAACACCGGGGAGCTGTTTTTT. The full variable domain, with the rest looked up from reference TRBV11-2 and TRBJ2-2, is EAGVAQSPRYKIIEKRQSVAFWCNPISGHATLYWYQQILGQGPKLLIQFQNNGVVDDSQLPKDRFSAERLKGVDSTLKIQPAKLEDSAVYLCASSPGGVNTGELFFGEGSRLTVL.

CDR3 region: CASTGGGDTQYF. CDR3 DNA: TGTGCCAGCACGGGAGGGGGAGATACGCAGTATTTT. The V gene is TRBV7-8, the J gene TRBJ2-3; 8 bases are a match to TRBD2. The germline V gene has CDR1 SGHVS and CDR2 FQNEAQ. V shed 7 bases and J 5 bases; nucleotides not matched to a gene: 2. This CDR3 region has 12 residues.

The rearrangement links TRBV5-6 to TRBJ1-1; D is ambiguous. The CDR3 runs 16 residues. CDR1 and CDR2 (germline): SGHDT, YYEEEE. Trimming removed 1 base from V and 6 bases from J, with 19 bases in between. This chain's CDR3 is CASSLPRRPKRAEAFF. The DNA of the CDR3 is TGTGCCAGCAGCTTGCCCAGGAGGCCGAAGCGAGCTGAAGCTTTCTTT.

The chain employs TRBV27 and TRBJ1-2, with D perhaps TRBD1 (5 bases). V was clipped by 3 bases and J by 8 bases, with 16 bases between them. The CDR3 runs to 14 residues. CDR1 and CDR2 from the germline V gene are MNHEY and SMNVEV (reference sequence). The CDR3 bases are TGTGCCAGCAGTTTTAACAGGCTTAAGGAAGGCTACACCTTC. It codes for CASSFNRLKEGYTF.

This sequence joins TRBV6-6 and TRBJ2-2; D not certain. Germline CDR1 and CDR2: MNHNY and SVGAGI (reference sequence). V was trimmed by 4 bases and J by 6 bases, leaving 9 bases between them. The CDR3 runs 13 residues. CDR3 loop: CASSSPAAGELFF. The CDR3 nucleotides are TGTGCCAGCAGTTCCCCCGCGGCCGGGGAGCTGTTTTTT.

The chain recombines TRBV30 with TRBJ1-1; 7 nucleotides line up with TRBD1. From germline, CDR1 is GTSNPN and CDR2 SVGIG (reference sequence). This CDR3 is 14 amino acids long. The ends lost 3 bases at V and 6 bases at J; junction bases unmatched: 10. CDR3 DNA sequence: TGTGCCTGGAGATCACCACAGGGGTTAGCTGAAGCTTTCTTT. Amino acid sequence: CAWRSPQGLAEAFF.

J is TRBJ2-5 and V is TRBV4-3; 9 nucleotides line up with TRBD2. The J segment lost 5 bases and the V segment lost 0 bases, leaving 10 bases of the junction unmatched. This CDR3 contains 17 residues. CDR1 is LGHNA and CDR2 is YSLEER in the germline V gene. As DNA, the CDR3 is TGCGCCAGCAGCCAAGATTGGGCTAGCGGGATGCGGGAGACCCAGTACTTC. It specifies CASSQDWASGMRETQYF.

The V and J genes are TRBV6-1 and TRBJ2-7, with 9 bases that match TRBD1. V was clipped by 9 bases and J by 0 bases; unmatched bases: 9. The CDR3 runs to 15 residues. Germline loops: CDR1 MNHNS, CDR2 SASEGT. This CDR3 reads CASYSRDRVSYEQYF. The DNA of the CDR3 is TGTGCCAGTTACTCTCGGGACAGGGTCTCCTACGAGCAGTACTTC.

The chain is built from TRBV10-2 and TRBJ2-7; 11 nucleotides match TRBD1. This CDR3 spans 15 amino acids. Looked up from germline, CDR1 is WSHSY and CDR2 is SAAADI. V dropped 6 bases and J dropped 2; count of bases not matched to a gene: 6. The CDR3 sequence is CASSQGQGDTYEQYF. CDR3 DNA sequence: TGCGCCAGCAGCCAGGGACAGGGGGACACCTACGAGCAGTACTTC.

The rearrangement uses TRBV7-9 and TRBJ1-5; 7 bases agree with TRBD1. The CDR3 is made up of 15 amino acids. Germline V gives CDR1 SEHNR, CDR2 FQNEAQ (reference sequence). V was pared by 0 bases and J by 3 bases, with 2 bases of the junction left unmatched. In DNA form, the CDR3 reads TGTGCCAGCAGCTTAGCAGGGACAGACAATCAGCCCCAGCATTTT. Residues: CASSLAGTDNQPQHF.

V is TRBV10-3 and J is TRBJ2-7; D gene unclear. This CDR3 is built from 13 residues. Germline V CDR1 and CDR2: ENHRY, SYGVKD. V lost 3 bases to trimming and J lost 2 bases, with 8 bases between them. CDR3 loop: CAISDSNAYEQYF. DNA of the CDR3: TGTGCCATCAGTGATTCTAACGCCTACGAGCAGTACTTC.

The chain is built from TRBV7-2 and TRBJ1-1, with D tentatively TRBD1 (6 bases). This CDR3 has 13 amino acids. V lost 2 bases, J lost 4 bases, and 8 bases lay in between. The germline V gene has CDR1 SGHTA and CDR2 FQGNSA. The DNA of the CDR3 is TGTGCCAGCAGCTTAAACAGGGTCACTGAAGCTTTCTTT. Translated, it gives CASSLNRVTEAFF.

The V call is TRBV19, the J call TRBJ2-5, with 9 nucleotides matching TRBD2. The germline V gene encodes CDR1 LNHDA and CDR2 SQIVND (reference sequence). The CDR3 sequence is 15 residues long. V lost 3 bases, J lost 5 bases, and 7 bases stayed unmatched. The CDR3 bases are TGTGCCAGTAGTATGCGGCTAGCGGGAAAGGAGACCCAGTACTTC. This translates into CASSMRLAGKETQYF.

The J gene is TRBJ2-1, the V gene TRBV5-1, with D hard to call. This CDR3 spans 12 amino acids. Deletions cut 3 bases from V and 7 bases from J, with 8 bases between. Germline loops: CDR1 SGHRS, CDR2 YFSETQ. DNA for the CDR3: TGCGCCAGCAGCTCTCAGATTAATGAGCAGTTCTTC. It specifies CASSSQINEQFF. Combining the CDR3 with reference TRBV5-1 and TRBJ2-1 gives the whole variable domain KAGVTQTPRYLIKTRGQQVTLSCSPISGHRSVSWYQQTPGQGLQFLFEYFSETQRNKGNFPGRFSGRQFSNSRSEMNVSTLELGDSALYLCASSSQINEQFFGPGTRLTVL.

This chain links TRBV28 with TRBJ1-2, with D perhaps TRBD1 (5 bases). The germline V gene encodes CDR1 MDHEN and CDR2 SYDVKM. The CDR3 has 15 amino acids. Trimming removed 3 bases at V and 4 bases at J, with 15 bases between. The CDR3 protein is CASSLGDSRGYGYTF. The CDR3 region has the DNA TGTGCCAGCAGTTTGGGTGACAGTCGTGGCTATGGCTACACCTTC.

The V gene is TRBV9, the J gene TRBJ2-3; 8 bases line up with TRBD2. Germline CDR1 reads SGDLS; CDR2 reads YYNGEE. The V segment lost 7 bases and the J segment 4 bases; nucleotides outside the gene matches: 8. The CDR3 runs to 14 residues. CDR3 loop: CASSPAGVADTQYF. The DNA for the CDR3 is TGTGCCAGCTCCCCAGCGGGAGTGGCAGATACGCAGTATTTT.

This sequence joins TRBV20-1 and TRBJ1-2; D remains unclear. The CDR3 runs to 11 residues. Trimming took off 0 bases at V and 8 bases at J, with 7 bases between the two ends. Germline values: CDR1 DFQATT, CDR2 SNEGSKA (reference sequence). The CDR3 loop reads CSAREGEGYTF. In DNA form, the CDR3 reads TGCAGTGCTAGAGAGGGCGAAGGCTACACCTTC.

The rearrangement links TRBV29-1 to TRBJ1-2, with TRBD1 matching over 8 bases. CDR1 is SQVTM and CDR2 is ANQGSEA in the germline V gene. The J segment lost 4 bases and the V segment lost 1 base, leaving 5 bases of the junction unmatched. The CDR3 contains 14 residues. The CDR3 DNA follows: TGCAGCGTTGAAGCCCCAGGGGGCTTCTATGGCTACACCTTC. This translates into CSVEAPGGFYGYTF.

The chain couples TRBV27 to TRBJ2-2; 12 nucleotides match TRBD2. The germline V gene encodes CDR1 MNHEY and CDR2 SMNVEV (reference sequence). The length of the CDR3 is 17 residues. V shed 6 bases and J 0 bases; nucleotides not matched to a gene: 5. CDR3: CASSTTSGRTNTGELFF. The DNA of the CDR3 is TGTGCCAGCAGCACCACTAGCGGGAGGACGAACACCGGGGAGCTGTTTTTT.

The V and J genes are TRBV7-9 and TRBJ1-2; D is unresolved. Between the trimmed V and J ends, which lost 2 bases and 7 bases, there was a span of 11 bases. This CDR3 has 13 residues. Germline V gives CDR1 SEHNR, CDR2 FQNEAQ (reference sequence). CDR3 loop: CASSLREGSGYTF. For the CDR3, the DNA is TGTGCCAGCAGCTTAAGAGAGGGCAGTGGCTACACCTTC.

The chain links TRBV19 to TRBJ1-2, with TRBD1 matching 10 bases. This CDR3 has 17 residues. The V gene end was trimmed by 4 bases and the J gene end by 3 bases; junction bases not matched to a gene: 11. Germline assignment: CDR1 LNHDA and CDR2 SQIVND (reference sequence). The CDR3 coding sequence is TGTGCCAGTAGTAATTTGGGACAGGGGATCGGAGACTATGGCTACACCTTC. Translation gives CASSNLGQGIGDYGYTF.

The chain links TRBV7-8 to TRBJ1-2; 8 nucleotides match TRBD1. Trimming removed 3 bases from V and 7 bases from J; junction bases left unmatched: 4. The CDR3 is 13 residues long. The germline gives CDR1 SGHVS, CDR2 FQNEAQ. CDR3 residues: CASSFGQGFGYTF. The DNA of the CDR3 is TGTGCCAGCAGCTTCGGACAGGGCTTTGGCTACACCTTC.

The chain combines TRBV10-1 with TRBJ2-3; 7 bases agree with TRBD2. Germline CDR1 and CDR2: WNHNN and SYGVQD (reference sequence). This CDR3 spans 16 amino acids. The V segment lost 2 bases and the J segment 6 bases; nucleotides outside the gene matches: 11. CDR3 region: CASSEPGTTPGDTQYF. The CDR3 DNA is TGCGCCAGCAGTGAGCCAGGGACTACTCCGGGGGATACGCAGTATTTT.

The V and J genes are TRBV6-4 and TRBJ2-3, with 7 bases fitting TRBD2. Germline-derived CDR1 and CDR2 are MRHNA and SNTAGT. The CDR3 extends over 14 amino acids. Trimming at V came to 4 bases and at J to 4 bases, leaving 5 bases not matched to a gene. The CDR3 is CASSAGGSSDTQYF. CDR3 bases: TGTGCCAGCAGTGCTGGCGGGAGCTCAGATACGCAGTATTTT.

The J gene is TRBJ1-5, the V gene TRBV6-6; D unresolved. Per the germline V gene, CDR1 is MNHNY and CDR2 is SVGAGI (reference sequence). This CDR3 has 13 residues. Trimming removed 11 bases at V and 0 bases at J, with 11 bases between. CDR3: CAGRADSNQPQHF. Here the CDR3 DNA reads TGTGCCGGCCGAGCGGATAGCAATCAGCCCCAGCATTTT.

V usage is TRBV10-1 and J usage is TRBJ2-7; D is possibly TRBD1 (6 bases). Looked up from germline, CDR1 is WNHNN and CDR2 is SYGVQD (reference sequence). Trimming left V 0 bases short and J 7 bases short, with 16 bases between. The CDR3 runs to 15 residues. The CDR3 DNA is TGCGCCAGCAGTGAGTCGACTTTGGGGGCGGGTGAGCAGTACTTC. Protein sequence: CASSESTLGAGEQYF.

This chain links TRBV6-1 with TRBJ2-5; tentative D call: TRBD1 (6 bases). V was clipped by 7 bases and J by 5 bases, with 11 bases between them. Germline CDR1 reads MNHNS; CDR2 reads SASEGT. The CDR3 runs 12 residues. The CDR3 DNA is TGTGCCAGCATTCCTGGGGGCGAGACCCAGTACTTC. Its protein is CASIPGGETQYF.

The chain links TRBV6-5 to TRBJ2-7; 9 positions agree with TRBD1. CDR3 length equals 12 residues. CDR1 and CDR2 from the germline V gene are MNHEY and SVGAGI. The ends lost 4 bases at V and 6 bases at J; junction bases unmatched: 1. DNA of the CDR3: TGTGCCAGCAGTTCGGACAGGGGCGAGCAGTACTTC. It encodes CASSSDRGEQYF.

This chain joins TRBV5-4 and TRBJ2-7; 11 bases align to TRBD1. The CDR3 runs to 15 residues. Trimming at V came to 4 bases and at J to 5 bases, leaving 8 bases not matched to a gene. Looked up from germline, CDR1 is SGHNT and CDR2 is YYREEE (reference sequence). The DNA of the CDR3 is TGTGCCAGCAGCCACCGGGACAGGGGGTTCCACGAGCAGTACTTC. Its protein is CASSHRDRGFHEQYF.

The chain links TRBV9 to TRBJ1-1; D gene unclear. The germline V and J ends were trimmed by 4 bases and 1 base, with 8 bases remaining between them. There are 13 residues in the CDR3. CDR1 is SGDLS and CDR2 is YYNGEE in the germline V gene. CDR3 sequence (DNA): TGTGCCAGCAGCCCCCTACGGAACACTGAAGCTTTCTTT. Translating it yields CASSPLRNTEAFF.